The 16 T cell receptor beta chains in this list originate from one sample, sequenced in a study of cytomegalovirus exposure and HLA in healthy donors. Researchers ran the PCR with 60 Vbeta and 13 Jbeta primers. Method: immunoSEQ multiplex PCR; TCRdb's copy keeps in-frame clones and lacks some. Of 130,000 or so clones detected, approximately 80% appear once; the ten largest clones hold roughly 1.5%. What was sequenced was PBMCs. Receptors were obtained from a woman between 18 and 29 years old in good health and CMV-seronegative.

V is TRBV6-5 and J is TRBJ1-1, with 7 positions matching TRBD1. This CDR3 spans 14 amino acids. The V and J ends lost 6 bases and 5 bases, in that order; junction bases with no gene match: 9. Looked up from germline, CDR1 is MNHEY and CDR2 is SVGAGI. Here the CDR3 reads CASRSTGAKTEAFF. In DNA, the CDR3 is TGTGCCAGCAGGTCCACAGGGGCGAAGACTGAAGCTTTCTTT.

V gene TRBV2 combines with J gene TRBJ2-5, with D possibly being TRBD2 (6 bases). Trimming cost V 8 bases and J 11 bases, with 9 bases left between them. This CDR3 region has 9 residues. CDR1 and CDR2 (germline): SNHLY, FYNNEI. The DNA for the CDR3 is TGTGCCAGCGGAGGGGAGCAGTACTTC. Amino acids: CASGGEQYF.

V gene TRBV7-9 combines with J gene TRBJ2-6; weak D call: TRBD2 (6 bases). CDR3 length: 16 amino acids. V dropped 2 bases and J dropped 5 bases, with 13 bases sitting between them. In germline, CDR1 is SEHNR, CDR2 FQNEAQ (reference sequence). The CDR3 coding sequence is TGTGCCAGCAGCTTATTCGGGAGCGTTAGGGCCAACGTCCTGACTTTC. Translation: CASSLFGSVRANVLTF. The complete variable domain, with remaining parts taken from reference TRBV7-9 and TRBJ2-6, reads DTGVSQNPRHKITKRGQNVTFRCDPISEHNRLYWYRQTLGQGPEFLTYFQNEAQLEKSRLLSDRFSAERPKGSFSTLEIQRTEQGDSAMYLCASSLFGSVRANVLTFGAGSRLTVL.

This clone was counted only a few times. The chain combines TRBV11-2 with TRBJ2-2; 11 bases fit TRBD2. This CDR3 spans 16 amino acids. Germline values: CDR1 SGHAT, CDR2 FQNNGV. J was trimmed by 4 bases and V by 6 bases; bases with no gene match: 7. This CDR3 reads CASRFSGGVFTGELFF. The CDR3 bases are TGTGCCAGCAGGTTTAGCGGGGGGGTTTTCACCGGGGAGCTGTTTTTT.

This clone has a single count. The chain links TRBV29-1 to TRBJ1-4; 7 positions agree with TRBD1. Per the germline V gene, CDR1 is SQVTM and CDR2 is ANQGSEA. The V gene end was trimmed by 7 bases and the J gene end by 4 bases; junction bases not matched to a gene: 6. The CDR3 is made up of 13 amino acids. The CDR3 DNA reads as TGCAGCGCTCAGACAGGGTTTAATGAAAAACTGTTTTTT. It translates to CSAQTGFNEKLFF.

Points on this clone: The junction shows a germline mismatch at one end, possibly a read error. The CDR3: CSSSRSAFF. CDR3 bases: TGTTCCAGCAGCCGGAGTGCTTTCTTT. The chain carries TRBV7-9 and TRBJ1-1; D remains ambiguous. The CDR3 is made up of 9 amino acids. Looked up from germline, CDR1 is SEHNR and CDR2 is FQNEAQ (reference sequence).

The genes are TRBV16 and TRBJ1-3, with no clear D. Germline loops: CDR1 KGHSY, CDR2 FQNENV. This CDR3 region has 13 residues. The V end was cut by 0 bases, the J end by 4 bases, with 4 bases between. CDR3 sequence: CASSQSLGNTIYF. Written as DNA, the CDR3 is TGTGCCAGCAGCCAATCACTGGGAAACACCATATATTTT.

The genes are TRBV5-1 and TRBJ2-7; 9 bases agree with TRBD1. Germline assignment: CDR1 SGHRS and CDR2 YFSETQ. Losses at the gene ends were 5 bases for V and 5 bases for J; bases not matched to a gene: 8. The CDR3 length is 14 residues. The CDR3 coding sequence is TGCGCCAGCAGGACGGGACAGGGCGTTAACGAGCAGTACTTC. Translated, it gives CASRTGQGVNEQYF. The full variable domain, in which reference TRBV5-1 and TRBJ2-7 provide the parts outside the CDR3, is KAGVTQTPRYLIKTRGQQVTLSCSPISGHRSVSWYQQTPGQGLQFLFEYFSETQRNKGNFPGRFSGRQFSNSRSEMNVSTLELGDSALYLCASRTGQGVNEQYFGPGTRLTVT.

This clone has only a few counts. V usage is TRBV6-5 and J usage is TRBJ1-5; D gene unclear. The V end lost 6 bases, the J end lost 6 bases, and 12 bases lay between the germline ends. The germline CDR1 and CDR2 sequences are MNHEY and SVGAGI. The CDR3 extends over 13 amino acids. The CDR3 loop is CASRRDEVQPQHF. CDR3 bases: TGTGCCAGCAGGAGGGATGAAGTTCAGCCCCAGCATTTT.

This clone turned up a few times. The rearrangement joins TRBV7-9 to TRBJ1-4; D unclear. Germline CDR1 SEHNR, CDR2 FQNEAQ (reference sequence). The V end lost 0 bases, the J end lost 5 bases, and 7 bases lay between the germline ends. CDR3 size: 14 residues. The CDR3 spells CASSLAQENEKLFF. The CDR3 DNA reads as TGTGCCAGCAGCTTAGCTCAGGAAAATGAAAAACTGTTTTTT.

The J gene is TRBJ2-1, the V gene TRBV10-1; 14 bases line up with TRBD2. Trimming at V came to 5 bases and at J to 14 bases, leaving 11 bases not matched to a gene. The CDR3 is 15 amino acids. Looked up from germline, CDR1 is WNHNN and CDR2 is SYGVQD (reference sequence). CDR3 sequence: CASSPGTSGGGGKFF. The CDR3 coding sequence is TGCGCCAGCAGTCCCGGGACTAGCGGGGGCGGCGGGAAGTTCTTC.

The J gene is TRBJ1-6, the V gene TRBV30; a weak D match, TRBD1 (5 bases). CDR1 GTSNPN and CDR2 SVGIG come from the germline V gene (reference sequence). CDR3 size: 18 residues. The germline V and J ends were trimmed by 0 bases and 0 bases, with 15 bases remaining between them. The CDR3 coding sequence is TGTGCCTGGAGTGTACGGAGGGACCGCCGCTCCTATAATTCACCCCTCCACTTT. This encodes CAWSVRRDRRSYNSPLHF. Complete variable domain (other parts from reference TRBV30 and TRBJ1-6): SQTIHQWPATLVQPVGSPLSLECTVEGTSNPNLYWYRQAAGRGLQLLFYSVGIGQISSEVPQNLSASRPQDRQFILSSKKLLLSDSGFYLCAWSVRRDRRSYNSPLHFGNGTRLTVT.

The DNA of the CDR3 is TGTGCCAGCGGGGGGGCAGTCCATGGGGCGCGGTACTTC. The encoded protein is CASGGAVHGARYF. The V and J genes are TRBV14 and TRBJ2-7; tentatively, D is TRBD2 (7 bases). V was cut by 8 bases and J by 12 bases, with 23 bases left in between. The germline V gene has CDR1 SGHDN and CDR2 FVKESK. The CDR3 is made up of 13 amino acids.

In regard to this clone: At one of its ends the junction is not consistent with the germline gene, which may arise from a read error. The chain uses TRBV11-2 and TRBJ2-1; the D gene is possibly TRBD1 (5 bases). The CDR3 totals 13 residues. The germline V gene encodes CDR1 SGHAT and CDR2 FQNNGV. The CDR3 bases are TGTGCCAGCAGTTTAGCAGGGTCGCATGAGCAGTTCTTC. Protein sequence: CASSLAGSHEQFF.

J is TRBJ2-3 and V is TRBV9; maybe TRBD1 (6 bases). Germline V gene data show CDR1 as SGDLS and CDR2 as YYNGEE. V was cut by 0 bases and J by 7 bases, with 12 bases left in between. The CDR3 runs 14 residues. The CDR3 sequence: CASSVAGAAYTQYF. The CDR3 DNA reads TGTGCCAGCAGCGTAGCAGGGGCCGCTTATACGCAGTATTTT.

The chain recombines TRBV29-1 with TRBJ2-1; D is possibly TRBD2 (5 bases). The CDR3 totals 14 residues. Germline V CDR1 and CDR2: SQVTM, ANQGSEA. V was shortened by 5 bases and J by 3 bases, with 14 bases between the two germline ends. Here the CDR3 DNA reads TGCAGCGTTCCTAGCCAGGCAGACTACAATGAGCAGTTCTTC. Protein product: CSVPSQADYNEQFF.